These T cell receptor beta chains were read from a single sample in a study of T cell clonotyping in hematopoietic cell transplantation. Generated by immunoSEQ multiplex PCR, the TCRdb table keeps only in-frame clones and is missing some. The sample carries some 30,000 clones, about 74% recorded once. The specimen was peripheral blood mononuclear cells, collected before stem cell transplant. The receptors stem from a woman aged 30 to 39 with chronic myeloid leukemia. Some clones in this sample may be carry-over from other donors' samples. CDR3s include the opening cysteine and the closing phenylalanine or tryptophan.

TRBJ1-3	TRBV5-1	CASSLFGNTIYF
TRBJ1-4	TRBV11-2	CASSLGKGPGDEKLFF
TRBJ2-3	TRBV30	CAWSRGGGDTQYF
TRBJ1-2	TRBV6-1	CASLLVNYGYTF
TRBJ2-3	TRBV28	CASSYWGGGAIDTQYF
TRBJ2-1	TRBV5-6	CASSLVDIDEQFF
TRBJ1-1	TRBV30	CAWSDTQGEAFF
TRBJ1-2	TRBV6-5	CASSFGQGGYTF
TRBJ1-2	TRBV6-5	CASRLTSGVGYGYTF
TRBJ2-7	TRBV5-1	CASSLAWTFPGEQYF
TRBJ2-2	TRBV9	CASSLMTGDHTGELFF
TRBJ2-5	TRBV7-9	CASSTRRGLETQYF
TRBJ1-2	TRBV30	CARGGYNYGYTF
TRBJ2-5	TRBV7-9	CASSLVRDIVTQYF
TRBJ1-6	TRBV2	CASSEQGLNSPLHF
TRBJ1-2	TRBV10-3	CAISDVIKGARGGYTF
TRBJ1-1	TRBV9	CASSGGQGWTEAFF
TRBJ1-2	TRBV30	CAWNGQGAGGYTF
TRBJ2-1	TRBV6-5	CASSYSNRGGNEQFF
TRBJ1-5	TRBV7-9	CASSTGDSNQPQHF
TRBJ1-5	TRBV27	CASSLDRVQPQHF
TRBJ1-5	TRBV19	CASSLSSHQPQHF
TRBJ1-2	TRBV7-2	CASSRQEGLVSYGYTF
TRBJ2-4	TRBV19	CASSIDRDRNIQYF
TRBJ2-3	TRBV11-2	CASSSPSYTQYF
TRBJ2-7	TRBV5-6	CASSLSREQYF
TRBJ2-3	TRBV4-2	CASSQDVAFPTDTQYF
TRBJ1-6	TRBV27	CASSKSYNSPLHF
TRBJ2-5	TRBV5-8	CASRGAREETQYF
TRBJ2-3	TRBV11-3	CASSLGGRYTDTQYF
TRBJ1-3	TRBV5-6	CASSWDSGNTIYF
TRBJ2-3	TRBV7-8	CASSARDRGPSGSQYF
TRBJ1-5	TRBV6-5	CASRARGQPQHF
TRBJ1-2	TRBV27	CASSSQLGGRLGYGYTF
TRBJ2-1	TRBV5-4	CASRPTTSGGSYNEQFF